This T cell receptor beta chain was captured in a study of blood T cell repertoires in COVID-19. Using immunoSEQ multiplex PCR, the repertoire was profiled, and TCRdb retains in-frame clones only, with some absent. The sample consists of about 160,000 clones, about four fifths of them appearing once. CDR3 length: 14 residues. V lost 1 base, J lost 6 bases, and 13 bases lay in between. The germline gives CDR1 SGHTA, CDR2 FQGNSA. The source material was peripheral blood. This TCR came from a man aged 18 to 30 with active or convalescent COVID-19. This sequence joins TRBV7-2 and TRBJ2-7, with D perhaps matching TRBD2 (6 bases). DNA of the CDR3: TGTGCCAGCAGCTTAGAACGGGGGATACGCGAGCAGTACTTC. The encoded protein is CASSLERGIREQYF. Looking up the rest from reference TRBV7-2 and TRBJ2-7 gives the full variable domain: GAGVSQSPSNKVTEKGKDVELRCDPISGHTALYWYRQSLGQGLEFLIYFQGNSAPDKSGLPSDRFSAERTGGSVSTLTIQRTQQEDSAVYLCASSLERGIREQYFGPGTRLTVT.